The subject of this entry is one T cell receptor beta chain. As yet, its antigen is unknown. Amplified regions were TCR beta CDR3 sequences from RNA transcripts. TCR CDR3 regions were first amplified by RT-PCR with HTBI primers. TCRdb passed the multiplex PCR reads through MiXCR, listing each CDR3 protein once. The table has approximately 700,000 distinct CDR3 sequences, 15% to 20% seen once. The definition of stable Graves' hyperthyroidism was no ophthalmopathy progression within 18 months. Hyperthyroidism was newly diagnosed in patients aged 18 to 65 (duration under 2 months). This sample is part of a study of T cells in Graves' hyperthyroidism and ophthalmopathy. Study outcomes and limitations: Researchers report that a 13 V-J model separated ophthalmopathy from stable hyperthyroidism. The blood repertoire included most of the expanded thyroid clonotypes above 0.001.

V lost 3 bases, J lost 2 bases, and 13 bases lay in between. Germline CDR1 reads SNHLY; CDR2 reads FYNNEI. The CDR3 contains 16 residues. The chain couples TRBV2 to TRBJ2-2; either TRBD1 or TRBD2 may fit D (6 bases each). Material: blood. This TCR derives from a man between 18 and 35 years old with Graves' hyperthyroidism. CDR3 amino acids: CASSEGGQTNTGELFF. The DNA for the CDR3 is TGTGCCAGCAGTGAGGGAGGACAGACAAACACCGGGGAGCTGTTTTTT.